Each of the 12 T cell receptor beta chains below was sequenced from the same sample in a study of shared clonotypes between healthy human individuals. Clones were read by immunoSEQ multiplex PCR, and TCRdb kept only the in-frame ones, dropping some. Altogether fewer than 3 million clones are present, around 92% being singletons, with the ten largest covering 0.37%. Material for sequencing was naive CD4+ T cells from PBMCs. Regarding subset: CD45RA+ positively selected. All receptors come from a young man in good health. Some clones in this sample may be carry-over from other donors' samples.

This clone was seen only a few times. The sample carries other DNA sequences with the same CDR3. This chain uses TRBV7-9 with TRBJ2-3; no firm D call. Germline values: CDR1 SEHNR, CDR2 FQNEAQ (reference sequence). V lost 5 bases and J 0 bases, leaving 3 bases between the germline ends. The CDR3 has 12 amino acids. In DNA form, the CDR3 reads TGTGCCAGCAGCCCGAGCACAGATACGCAGTATTTT. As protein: CASSPSTDTQYF.

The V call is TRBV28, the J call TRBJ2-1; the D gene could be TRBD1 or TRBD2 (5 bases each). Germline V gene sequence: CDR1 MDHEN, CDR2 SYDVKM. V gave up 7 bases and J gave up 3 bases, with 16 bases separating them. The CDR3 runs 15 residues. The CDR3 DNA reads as TGTGCCAGCATTCCCGGGACGTTCGTCTACAATGAGCAGTTCTTC. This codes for CASIPGTFVYNEQFF.

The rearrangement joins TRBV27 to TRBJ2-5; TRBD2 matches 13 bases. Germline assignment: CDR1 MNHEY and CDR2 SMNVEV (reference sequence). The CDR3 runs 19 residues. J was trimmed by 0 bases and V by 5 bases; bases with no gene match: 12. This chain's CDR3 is CASSPRTSGRWVYQETQYF. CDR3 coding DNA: TGTGCCAGCAGTCCCCGGACTAGCGGGAGATGGGTCTACCAAGAGACCCAGTACTTC.

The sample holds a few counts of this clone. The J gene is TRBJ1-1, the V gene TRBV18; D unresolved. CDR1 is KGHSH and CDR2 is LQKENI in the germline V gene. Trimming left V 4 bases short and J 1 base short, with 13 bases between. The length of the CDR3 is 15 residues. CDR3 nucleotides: TGTGCCAGCTCACTTGGGCGTCGGGGGAACACTGAAGCTTTCTTT. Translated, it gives CASSLGRRGNTEAFF.

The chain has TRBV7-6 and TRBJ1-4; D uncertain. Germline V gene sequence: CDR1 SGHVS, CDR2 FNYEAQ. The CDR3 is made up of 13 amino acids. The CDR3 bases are TGTGTGACGGCCCGATCAACTAATGAAAAACTGTTTTTT. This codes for CVTARSTNEKLFF.

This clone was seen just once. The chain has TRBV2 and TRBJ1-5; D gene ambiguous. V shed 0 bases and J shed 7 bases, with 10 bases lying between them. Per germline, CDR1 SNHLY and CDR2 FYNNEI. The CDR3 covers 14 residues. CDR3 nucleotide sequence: TGTGCCAGCAGTGAAGCTCCAGTGTGGCAGCCCCAGCATTTT. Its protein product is CASSEAPVWQPQHF.

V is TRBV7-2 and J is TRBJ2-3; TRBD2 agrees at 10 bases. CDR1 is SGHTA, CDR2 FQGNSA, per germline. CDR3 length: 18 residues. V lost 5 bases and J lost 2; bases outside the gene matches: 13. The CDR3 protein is CASSPGALAGFFTDTQYF. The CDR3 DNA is TGTGCCAGCAGCCCCGGTGCACTAGCGGGATTCTTCACAGATACGCAGTATTTT. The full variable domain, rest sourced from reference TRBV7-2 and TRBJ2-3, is GAGVSQSPSNKVTEKGKDVELRCDPISGHTALYWYRQSLGQGLEFLIYFQGNSAPDKSGLPSDRFSAERTGGSVSTLTIQRTQQEDSAVYLCASSPGALAGFFTDTQYFGPGTRLTVL.

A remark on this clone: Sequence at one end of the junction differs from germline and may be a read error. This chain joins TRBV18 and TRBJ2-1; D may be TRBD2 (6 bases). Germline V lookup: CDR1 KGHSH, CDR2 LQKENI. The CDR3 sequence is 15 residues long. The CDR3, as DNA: TGTGCCAGCTCACTCCGCCGGGACTCCTTCAATGAGCAGTTCTTC. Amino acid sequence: CASSLRRDSFNEQFF.

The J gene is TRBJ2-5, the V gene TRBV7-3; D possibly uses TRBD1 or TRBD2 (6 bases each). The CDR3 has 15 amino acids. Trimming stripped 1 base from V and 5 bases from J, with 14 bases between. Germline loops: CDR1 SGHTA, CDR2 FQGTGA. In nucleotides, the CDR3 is TGTGCCAGCAGCTTAAGTCCCGGGGGCTGGGAGACCCAGTACTTC. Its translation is CASSLSPGGWETQYF.

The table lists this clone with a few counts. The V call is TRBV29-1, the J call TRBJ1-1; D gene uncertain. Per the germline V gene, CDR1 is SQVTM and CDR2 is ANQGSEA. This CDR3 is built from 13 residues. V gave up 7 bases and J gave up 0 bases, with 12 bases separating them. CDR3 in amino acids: CSGSRLLNTEAFF. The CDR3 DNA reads TGCAGCGGGAGCCGCCTCCTGAACACTGAAGCTTTCTTT.

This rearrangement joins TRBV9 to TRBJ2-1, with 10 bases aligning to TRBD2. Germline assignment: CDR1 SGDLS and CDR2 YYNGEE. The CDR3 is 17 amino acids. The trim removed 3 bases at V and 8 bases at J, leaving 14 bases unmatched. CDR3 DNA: TGTGCCAGCAGCGAACTCGGGCTAGCGGGAGTCACAGATGAGCAGTTCTTC. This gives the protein CASSELGLAGVTDEQFF.

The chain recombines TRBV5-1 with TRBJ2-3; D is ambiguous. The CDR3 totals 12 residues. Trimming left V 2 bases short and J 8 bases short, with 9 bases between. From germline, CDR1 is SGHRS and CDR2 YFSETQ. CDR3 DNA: TGCGCCAGCAGCTTCGAGAGAGGTACGCAGTATTTT. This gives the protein CASSFERGTQYF.